The T cell receptor beta chain described here comes from a study of CD8 T cell repertoires and HIV-1 epitope variants (dated by TCRdb to 2019 to 2021). General notes on the study: T cells were stimulated in separate culture wells with each of twenty-five peptides representing autologous and known Gag and Nef epitope variants. A total of more than 70 T cell cultures were run, with each culture condition done in triplicate except for one peptide, which was done in duplicate. An aliquot of 1M T cells was set aside as an uncultured baseline condition, separate from the roughly 84 T cell cultures. Tested epitopes included three Gag epitope families and Nef HW9 and YT9. Among the control conditions were a peptide pool of CMV, EBV and flu, the Ebola AY9 epitope serving as a negative control, and a well with no peptide. The cultures were grown for approximately ten days in IMDM with gentamicin, and half of the media was changed on days 3 and 7 with IL-2, IL-7 and IL-15 added. T cells were enriched using the EasySep Human T Cell Enrichment Kit and then co-cultured with an equal number of autologous T cell-negative cells acting as antigen-presenting cells.

The EasySep Human CD8+ T Cell Enrichment Kit was used on day 10 to isolate CD8+ T cells from every culture. V is shortened by 4 bases, J by 8 bases, and the region joining them spans 18 bases. Including the terminal cysteine and phenylalanine, the CDR3 comprises 14 residues. Kept here is only the CDR3 DNA, which spans 42 bases and is read in frame from base 1. The CDR1 and CDR2 encoded by the germline V gene are SGHRS and YFSETQ. Points on this clone: The clone's antigen remains unknown. No much larger clonotype is one base removed from it; base qualities were not supplied.

The paper's findings and limits, for the study overall: Of the nine antigen-specific TCR beta clonotypes identified, about six appeared cross-reactive for autologous or known escape epitope variants. The Nef KF9 family was recognized by five clonotypes and the HW9 family by one, and no responses to the TAALDMSHF plasma variant were observed. The assay could identify only TCR beta chains and pointed to proliferation in response to antigen, not to T cell function or cytokine profile.

Sequencing of TCR beta CDR3 regions was performed at survey depth on the immunoSEQ platform. The QIAamp DNA micro kit was used to extract genomic DNA from every cultured and uncultured CD8+ T cell population. In the original analysis: Any sample with under 5,000 productive reads was excluded, and this exclusion removed about 7% of the roughly 80 cultures stimulated with HIV peptides. Sequences were trimmed to CDR3 by a MANAFEST web app, and nonproductive sequences, CDR3s under 5 amino acids, and sequences not starting with C or ending with F/W were removed. For a clonotype to count as antigen-specific, the clonotype had to expand relative to the no-peptide control in at least 2 of 3 replicates at FDR 0.01, and only within one epitope family. Specific clonotypes also needed at least fivefold higher frequency than in wells stimulated with peptides from other epitope families. TCRdb limited this immuneACCESS table to in-frame rearrangements with V and J called. A share of clones is missing; checked studies link under half to unresolved V genes, and the rest is unexplained. That table furnishes V, J and clone size, whereas the DNA furnished D and trimming. This sample lists 4,000 to 5,500 clones; roughly two thirds were detected once. About 40% of the sample is taken by the ten largest.

This clonotype originated in a male donor with HIV. What was sequenced was cultured CD8+ T cells derived from PBMCs. The chain links TRBV5-1 with TRBJ1-2, and perhaps TRBD1 as D gene, on 6 matching bases. The DNA sequence is as follows: TGCGCCAGCAGCGACACCCAACAGGGTCCCGGCTACACCTTC. Its protein is CASSDTQQGPGYTF. With the portions outside the CDR3 filled from the reference TRBV5-1 and TRBJ1-2 genes, the complete variable region becomes KAGVTQTPRYLIKTRGQQVTLSCSPISGHRSVSWYQQTPGQGLQFLFEYFSETQRNKGNFPGRFSGRQFSNSRSEMNVSTLELGDSALYLCASSDTQQGPGYTFGSGTRLTVV.